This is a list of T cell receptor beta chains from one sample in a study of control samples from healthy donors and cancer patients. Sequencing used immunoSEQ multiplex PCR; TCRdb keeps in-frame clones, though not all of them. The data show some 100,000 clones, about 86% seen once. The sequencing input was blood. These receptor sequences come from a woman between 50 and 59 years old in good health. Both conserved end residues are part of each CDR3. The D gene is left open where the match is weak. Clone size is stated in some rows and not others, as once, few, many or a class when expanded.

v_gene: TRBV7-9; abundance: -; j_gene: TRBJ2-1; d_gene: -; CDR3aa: CASSLVGQGEQFF; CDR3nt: TGTGCCAGCAGCTTAGTCGGGCAGGGTGAGCAGTTCTTC
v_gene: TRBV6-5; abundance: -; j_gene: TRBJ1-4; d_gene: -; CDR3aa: CASSSGRSREKLFF; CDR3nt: TGCGCCAGCAGCTCAGGGAGGTCTAGGGAAAAACTGTTTTTT
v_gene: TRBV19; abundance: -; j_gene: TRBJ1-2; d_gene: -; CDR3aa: CASSKVPRGGAYGYTF; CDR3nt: TGTGCCAGTAGTAAAGTCCCCCGGGGGGGGGCCTATGGCTACACCTTC
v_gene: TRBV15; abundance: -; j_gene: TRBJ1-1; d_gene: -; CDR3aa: CATSTEYVGSAEAFF; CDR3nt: TGTGCCACCAGCACAGAGTATGTAGGGTCAGCTGAAGCTTTCTTT
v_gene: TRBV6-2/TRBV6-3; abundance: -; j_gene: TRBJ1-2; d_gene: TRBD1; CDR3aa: CASSYSTGIYGYTF; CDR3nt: TGTGCCAGCAGTTACTCGACAGGGATCTATGGCTACACCTTC
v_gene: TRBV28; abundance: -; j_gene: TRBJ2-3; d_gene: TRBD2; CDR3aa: CASSSATSGDTDTQYF; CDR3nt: TGTGCCAGCAGTTCCGCCACTAGCGGGGACACAGATACGCAGTATTTT
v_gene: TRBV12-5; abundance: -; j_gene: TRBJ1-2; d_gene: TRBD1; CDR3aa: CASGPTRGNYGYTF; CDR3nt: TGTGCTAGTGGCCCGACCAGGGGGAACTATGGCTACACCTTC
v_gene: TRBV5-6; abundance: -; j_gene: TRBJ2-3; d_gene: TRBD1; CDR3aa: CASSFSGQGSTDTQYF; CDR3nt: TGTGCCAGCAGCTTTTCCGGACAGGGGAGCACAGATACGCAGTATTTT
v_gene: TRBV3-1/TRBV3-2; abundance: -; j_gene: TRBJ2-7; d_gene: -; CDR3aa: CASSQLPGLTYEQYF; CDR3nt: TGTGCCAGCAGCCAACTTCCAGGGCTAACCTACGAGCAGTACTTC
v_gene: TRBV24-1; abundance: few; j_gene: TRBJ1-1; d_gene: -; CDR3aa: CATSDPGQKPMNTEAFF; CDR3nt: TGTGCCACCAGTGATCCCGGACAGAAACCCATGAACACTGAAGCTTTCTTT
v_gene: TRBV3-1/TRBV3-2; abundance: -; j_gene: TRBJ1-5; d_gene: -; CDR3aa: CASSQGGTYQPQHF; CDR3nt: TGTGCCAGCAGCCAAGGAGGAACTTATCAGCCCCAGCATTTT
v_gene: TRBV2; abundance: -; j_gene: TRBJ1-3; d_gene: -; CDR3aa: CASRTPRGGNTIYF; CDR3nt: TGTGCCAGCAGGACGCCGCGGGGTGGAAACACCATATATTTT
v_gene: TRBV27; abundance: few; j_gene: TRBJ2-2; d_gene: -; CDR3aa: CASSTPTRFGTGELFF; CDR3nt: TGTGCCAGCAGTACCCCGACTAGGTTTGGCACCGGGGAGCTGTTTTTT
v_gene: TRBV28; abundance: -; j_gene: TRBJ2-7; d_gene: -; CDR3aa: CASSSPGQPSAYEQYF; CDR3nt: TGTGCCAGCAGTTCACCCGGACAGCCGAGCGCCTACGAGCAGTACTTC
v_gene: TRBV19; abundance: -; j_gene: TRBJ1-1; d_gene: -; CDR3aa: CASSIRGAMNTEAFF; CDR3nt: TGTGCCAGTAGTATACGCGGGGCCATGAACACTGAAGCTTTCTTT
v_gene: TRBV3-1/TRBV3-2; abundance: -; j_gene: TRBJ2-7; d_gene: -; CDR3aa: CASSQDLRGNREQYF; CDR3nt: TGTGCCAGCAGCCAAGATCTCCGGGGCAATAGGGAGCAGTACTTC
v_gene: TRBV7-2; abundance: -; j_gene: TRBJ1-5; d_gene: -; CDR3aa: CASSLVGGGNQPQHF; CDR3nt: TGTGCCAGCAGCTTAGTCGGGGGTGGCAATCAGCCCCAGCATTTT
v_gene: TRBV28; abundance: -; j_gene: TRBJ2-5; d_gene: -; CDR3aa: CASSLQETQYF; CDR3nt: TGTGCCAGCAGCCTACAAGAGACCCAGTACTTC
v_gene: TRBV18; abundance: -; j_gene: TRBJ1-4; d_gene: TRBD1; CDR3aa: CASSPQTGFDEKLFF; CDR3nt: TGTGCCAGCTCACCCCAGACAGGGTTTGATGAAAAACTGTTTTTT
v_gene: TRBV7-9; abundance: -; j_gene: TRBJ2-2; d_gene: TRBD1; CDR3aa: CASSPGQGNDGELFF; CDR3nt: TGTGCCAGCAGCCCAGGACAGGGGAATGACGGGGAGCTGTTTTTT
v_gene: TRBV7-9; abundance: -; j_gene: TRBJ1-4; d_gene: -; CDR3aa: CASSHMSAGQGTNEKLFF; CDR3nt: TGTGCCAGCAGCCATATGTCGGCGGGGCAGGGAACAAATGAAAAACTGTTTTTT
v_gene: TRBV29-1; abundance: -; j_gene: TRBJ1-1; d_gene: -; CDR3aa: CSVDGAFF; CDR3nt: TGCAGCGTTGATGGTGCTTTCTTT
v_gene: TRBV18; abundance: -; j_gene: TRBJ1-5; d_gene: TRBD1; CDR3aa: CASSPGTGGFRQPQHF; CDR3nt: TGTGCCAGCTCACCTGGGACAGGGGGCTTTAGGCAGCCCCAGCATTTT
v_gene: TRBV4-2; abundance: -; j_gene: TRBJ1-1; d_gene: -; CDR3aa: CASSQAGIPNTEAFF; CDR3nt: TGTGCCAGCAGCCAAGCGGGGATCCCGAACACTGAAGCTTTCTTT
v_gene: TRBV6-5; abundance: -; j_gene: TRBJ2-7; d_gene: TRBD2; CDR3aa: CASRGDYIEQYF; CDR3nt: TGTGCCAGCAGGGGGGACTACATTGAGCAGTACTTC
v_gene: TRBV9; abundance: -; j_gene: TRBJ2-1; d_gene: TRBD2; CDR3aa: CASSDRGVSYNEQFF; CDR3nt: TGTGCCAGCAGCGACCGGGGGGTCTCCTACAATGAGCAGTTCTTC
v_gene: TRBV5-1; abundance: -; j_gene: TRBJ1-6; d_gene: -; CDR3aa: CASSLEHSGNSPLHF; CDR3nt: TGCGCCAGCAGCTTGGAACATTCTGGTAATTCACCCCTCCACTTT
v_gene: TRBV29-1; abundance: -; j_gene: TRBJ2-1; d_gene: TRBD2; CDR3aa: CSVSTSGSPNEQFF; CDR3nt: TGCAGCGTTTCGACTAGCGGGAGTCCCAATGAGCAGTTCTTC